The 14 T cell receptor beta chains in this list originate from one sample, sequenced in a study of tumor and adjacent non-tumor tissue in lung cancer. The template was RNA from unsorted bulk tissue. More than 3 cm separated this lung sample from the edge of the tumor. The library came from three nested PCR rounds adapted from ARM-PCR protocols. TCRdb reanalysed the multiplex PCR reads using MiXCR and keeps one entry per CDR3 protein. The sample contains roughly 82,000 distinct CDR3 sequences, around 82% of which appear only once. Sequenced material: distant non-tumor lung tissue. The receptor source for this set is a woman aged 50 to 60 with non-small cell lung cancer.

This clonotype was detected ten times or more. The chain is built from TRBV6-1 and TRBJ2-2; 9 bases line up with TRBD1. CDR3 length equals 14 residues. Germline CDR1 and CDR2: MNHNS and SASEGT. V gave up 8 bases and J gave up 2 bases; unmatched junction bases: 3. CDR3 sequence reads: CASQDRGNTGELFF. The CDR3 region has the DNA TGTGCCAGCCAGGACAGGGGTAACACCGGGGAGCTGTTTTTT.

On this clonotype: One end of the junction fails to match germline, which may point to a read error. V gene TRBV6-5 combines with J gene TRBJ1-1, with D uncertain. This CDR3 has 11 residues. Germline CDR1 MNHEY, CDR2 SVGAGI. CDR3 amino acids: CTSSAVGKVFF. The CDR3 DNA reads as TGTACCAGCAGCGCCGTGGGGAAAGTTTTCTTT.

In the case of this clonotype: No conserved phenylalanine or tryptophan is present at the end of the CDR3, so a read error is the likely explanation. V and J are TRBV29-1 and TRBJ1-1; maybe TRBD1 (5 bases). The CDR3 is 14 amino acids. Germline loops: CDR1 SQVTM, CDR2 ANQGSEA. CDR3 residues: CNGTGPGVNTEAFL. The CDR3, as DNA: TGCAACGGCACAGGCCCCGGGGTGAACACTGAAGCTTTCTTA.

Worth noting for this clonotype: At one end, the junction sequence differs from germline, possibly due to a read error. The genes are TRBV12-3 or TRBV12-4 and TRBJ2-7; TRBD1 might be the D (6 bases). This CDR3 has 15 residues. The CDR3 coding sequence is TGTGTCAGCAGATCCCGACAGGATGGGTCCTACGAGCAGTACTTC. Amino acid sequence: CVSRSRQDGSYEQYF.

As concerns this clonotype: Given a much more abundant clone one base away, this may be a read error. The genes are TRBV7-9 and TRBJ2-6, with 11 positions matching TRBD2. This CDR3 is built from 17 residues. V trimming: 5 bases; J trimming: 18 bases; junction bases outside the gene matches: 21. Germline CDR1 and CDR2: SEHNR and FQNEAQ (reference sequence). In DNA form, the CDR3 reads TGTGCCAGCAGCACGCCGACTAGCGGGACTGGGGCCAACGACCCGACTTTC. The encoded protein is CASSTPTSGTGANDPTF.

This clonotype was seen ten or more times. The rearrangement uses TRBV28 and TRBJ2-3; maybe TRBD2 (5 bases). CDR1 is MDHEN, CDR2 SYDVKM, per germline. This CDR3 has 13 amino acids. Trimming stripped 5 bases from V and 5 bases from J, with 11 bases between. The CDR3 protein is CASSPRREDTQYF. The CDR3 nucleotides are TGTGCCAGCAGTCCCAGACGGGAAGATACGCAGTATTTT.

The gene calls are TRBV6-2 or TRBV6-3 and TRBJ2-1, with D unclear. This CDR3 comprises 11 residues. Trimming took 1 base from V and 8 from J, leaving 3 bases between them. Germline CDR1 is MNHEY and CDR2 is SVGEGT. The CDR3 reads CASSYFYEQFF. The CDR3 DNA follows: TGTGCCAGCAGTTACTTCTATGAGCAGTTCTTC.

For this clonotype: An end of the junction differs from the germline gene, which may be a read error. The rearrangement links TRBV6-5 to TRBJ1-4, with 9 bases fitting TRBD1. CDR1 MNHEY and CDR2 SVGAGI come from the germline V gene. The CDR3 length is 19 residues. The CDR3 DNA reads TGTGTCAGCAGTGACGAGGGGTCGAGGACAGGGGCAACTAATGAAAAACTGTTTTTT. It translates to CVSSDEGSRTGATNEKLFF.

By share, this clonotype ranks as large. The rearrangement joins TRBV6-2 or TRBV6-3 to TRBJ2-4; possible D gene TRBD2, 5 bases. Deletions cut 8 bases from V and 6 bases from J, with 5 bases between. The CDR3 extends over 10 amino acids. Germline CDR1 and CDR2: MNHEY and SVGEGT. Written as DNA, the CDR3 is TGTGCCAGCGGGAGAAACATTCAGTACTTC. Amino acid sequence: CASGRNIQYF.

Concerning this clonotype: One end of the junction varies from germline; a read error may be responsible. The chain recombines TRBV4-2 with TRBJ2-6; D possibly corresponds to TRBD1 (5 bases). The CDR3 spans 16 residues. Germline lookup yields CDR1 LGHNA and CDR2 YNFKEQ. The CDR3, as DNA: TGTGTCAGCAGCCAAGATACAAACTCTGGGGCCAACGTCCTGTCTTTC. Protein: CVSSQDTNSGANVLSF.

Comments on this clonotype: A much larger clone lies one base from this, so it may be a read error. The genes are TRBV28 and TRBJ1-1, with D possibly TRBD1 on 5 matching bases. CDR1 is MDHEN, CDR2 SYDVKM, per germline. This CDR3 spans 13 amino acids. CDR3 sequence reads: CASSGGETTEAIF. Here the CDR3 DNA reads TGTGCCAGCAGTGGAGGGGAGACCACTGAAGCTATCTTT.

As regards this clonotype: One junction end disagrees with the germline gene, perhaps due to a read error. The gene calls are TRBV4-1 and TRBJ2-5, with 10 bases fitting TRBD2. From germline, CDR1 is MGHRA and CDR2 YSYEKL. CDR3 size: 16 residues. The CDR3 sequence is CASSPEQRGGQETQYF. CDR3 nucleotide sequence: TGCGCCAGTAGCCCAGAACAGCGGGGGGGCCAAGAGACCCAGTACTTC.

Details on this clonotype: Likely a read error: the CDR3 ends without its conserved phenylalanine or tryptophan. CDR3 nucleotides: TGCGCCAGCAGCCAGGTTCCGGGTATCAATCAGCCCCAGCATATT. Translation: CASSQVPGINQPQHI. This chain links TRBV4-1 with TRBJ1-5; D is unclear. V gave up 3 bases and J gave up 3 bases, with 12 bases separating them. Germline V lookup: CDR1 MGHRA, CDR2 YSYEKL. The CDR3 is made up of 15 amino acids.

With regard to this clonotype: Sequence at one end of the junction differs from germline and may be a read error. The CDR3 coding sequence is TGCAGCGTTAAAGATCAGACGGGAGTGCAGTTCTTC. It codes for CSVKDQTGVQFF. The chain couples TRBV29-1 to TRBJ2-1, with D maybe TRBD2 (6 bases). CDR3 length equals 12 residues. CDR1 is SQVTM, CDR2 ANQGSEA, per germline.